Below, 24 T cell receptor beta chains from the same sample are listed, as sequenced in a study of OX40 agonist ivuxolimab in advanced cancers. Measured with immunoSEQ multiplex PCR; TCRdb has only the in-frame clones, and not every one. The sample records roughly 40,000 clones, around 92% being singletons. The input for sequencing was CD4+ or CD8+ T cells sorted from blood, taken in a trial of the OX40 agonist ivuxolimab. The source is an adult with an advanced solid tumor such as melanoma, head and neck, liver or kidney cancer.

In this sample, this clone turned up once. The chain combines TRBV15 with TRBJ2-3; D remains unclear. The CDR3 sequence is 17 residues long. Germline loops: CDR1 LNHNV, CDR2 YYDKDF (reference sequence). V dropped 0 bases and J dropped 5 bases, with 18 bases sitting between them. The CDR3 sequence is CATSRDRIITRVDTQYF. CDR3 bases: TGTGCCACCAGCAGAGATCGGATCATCACAAGGGTAGATACGCAGTATTTT.

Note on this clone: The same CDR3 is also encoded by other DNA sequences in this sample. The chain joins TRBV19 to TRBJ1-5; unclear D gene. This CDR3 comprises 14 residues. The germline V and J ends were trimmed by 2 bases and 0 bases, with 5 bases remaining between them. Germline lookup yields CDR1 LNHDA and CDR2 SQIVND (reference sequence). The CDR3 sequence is CASSIRDSNQPQHF. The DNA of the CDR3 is TGTGCCAGTAGTATACGGGATAGCAATCAGCCCCAGCATTTT. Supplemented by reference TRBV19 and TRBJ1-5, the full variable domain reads DGGITQSPKYLFRKEGQNVTLSCEQNLNHDAMYWYRQDPGQGLRLIYYSQIVNDFQKGDIAEGYSVSREKKESFPLTVTSAQKNPTAFYLCASSIRDSNQPQHFGDGTRLSIL.

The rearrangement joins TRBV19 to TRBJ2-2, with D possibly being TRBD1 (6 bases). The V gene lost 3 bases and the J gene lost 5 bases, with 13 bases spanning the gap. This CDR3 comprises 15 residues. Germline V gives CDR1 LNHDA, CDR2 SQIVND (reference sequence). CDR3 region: CASSIYRDGTGELFF. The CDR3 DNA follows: TGTGCCAGTAGTATTTACAGGGATGGGACCGGGGAGCTGTTTTTT.

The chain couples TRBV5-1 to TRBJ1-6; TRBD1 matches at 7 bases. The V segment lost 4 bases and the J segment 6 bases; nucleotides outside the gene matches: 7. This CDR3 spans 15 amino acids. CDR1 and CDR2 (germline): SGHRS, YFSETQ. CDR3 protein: CASSTEQGINSPLHF. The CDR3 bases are TGCGCCAGCAGCACTGAACAGGGGATTAATTCACCCCTCCACTTT.

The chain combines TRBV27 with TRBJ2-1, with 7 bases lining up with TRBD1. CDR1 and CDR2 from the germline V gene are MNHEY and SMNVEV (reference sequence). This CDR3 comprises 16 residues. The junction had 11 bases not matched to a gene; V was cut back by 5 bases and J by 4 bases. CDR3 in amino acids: CASSLLPMGQYNEQFF. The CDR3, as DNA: TGTGCCAGCAGTCTCCTCCCCATGGGACAGTACAATGAGCAGTTCTTC.

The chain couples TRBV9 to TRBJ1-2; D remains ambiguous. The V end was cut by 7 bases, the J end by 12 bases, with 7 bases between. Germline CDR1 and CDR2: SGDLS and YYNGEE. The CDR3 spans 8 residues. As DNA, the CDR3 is TGTGCCAGCGGCTCCGACACCTTC. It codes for CASGSDTF.

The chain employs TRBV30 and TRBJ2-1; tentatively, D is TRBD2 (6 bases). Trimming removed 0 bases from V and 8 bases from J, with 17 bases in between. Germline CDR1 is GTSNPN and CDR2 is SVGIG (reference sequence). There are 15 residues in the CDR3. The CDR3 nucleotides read TGTGCCTGGAGTGTATTGAGGGAGGCCCGCGATGAGCAGTTCTTC. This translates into CAWSVLREARDEQFF.

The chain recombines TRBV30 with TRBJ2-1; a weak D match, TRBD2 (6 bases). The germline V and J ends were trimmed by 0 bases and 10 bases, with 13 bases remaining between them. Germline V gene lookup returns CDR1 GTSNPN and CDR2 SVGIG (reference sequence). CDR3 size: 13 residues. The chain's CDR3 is CAWSVLAGKEQFF. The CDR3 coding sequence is TGTGCCTGGAGTGTTTTGGCGGGAAAGGAGCAGTTCTTC.

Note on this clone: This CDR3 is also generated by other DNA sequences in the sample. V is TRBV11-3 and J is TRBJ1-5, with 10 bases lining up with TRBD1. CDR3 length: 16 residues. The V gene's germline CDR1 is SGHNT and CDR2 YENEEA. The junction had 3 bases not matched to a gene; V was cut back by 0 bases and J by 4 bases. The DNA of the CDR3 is TGTGCCAGCAGCTTAGAACGGACAGGGGGTAATCAGCCCCAGCATTTT. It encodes CASSLERTGGNQPQHF.

The CDR3 spells CSARDKPQHF. CDR3 nucleotide sequence: TGCAGTGCTAGAGATAAACCCCAGCATTTT. The V gene is TRBV20-1, the J gene TRBJ1-5; D is ambiguous. This CDR3 contains 10 residues. The V end lost 0 bases, the J end lost 10 bases, and 4 bases lay between the germline ends. Germline assignment: CDR1 DFQATT and CDR2 SNEGSKA (reference sequence).

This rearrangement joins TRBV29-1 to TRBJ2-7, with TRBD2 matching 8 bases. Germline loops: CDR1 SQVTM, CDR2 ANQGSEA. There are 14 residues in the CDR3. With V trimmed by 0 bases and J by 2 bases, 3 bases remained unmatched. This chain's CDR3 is CSVEDSGGTYEQYF. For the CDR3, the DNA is TGCAGCGTTGAAGATTCGGGGGGGACCTACGAGCAGTACTTC.

The CDR3 loop reads CASTDPAVDTQYF. In DNA, the CDR3 is TGTGCCAGCACTGACCCAGCAGTTGATACGCAGTATTTT. The V and J genes are TRBV5-4 and TRBJ2-3; D not resolved. Trimming removed 6 bases from V and 6 bases from J, with 14 bases in between. This CDR3 has 13 residues. CDR1 is SGHNT, CDR2 YYREEE, per germline (reference sequence).

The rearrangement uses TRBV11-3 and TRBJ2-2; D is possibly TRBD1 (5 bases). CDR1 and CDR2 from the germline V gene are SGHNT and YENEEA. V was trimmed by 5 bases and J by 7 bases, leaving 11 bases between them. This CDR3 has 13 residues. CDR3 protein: CASSPRQYGELFF. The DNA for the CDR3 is TGTGCCAGCAGCCCCCGACAGTACGGGGAGCTGTTTTTT. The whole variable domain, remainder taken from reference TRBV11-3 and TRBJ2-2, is EAGVVQSPRYKIIEKKQPVAFWCNPISGHNTLYWYLQNLGQGPELLIRYENEEAVDDSQLPKDRFSAERLKGVDSTLKIQPAELGDSAVYLCASSPRQYGELFFGEGSRLTVL.

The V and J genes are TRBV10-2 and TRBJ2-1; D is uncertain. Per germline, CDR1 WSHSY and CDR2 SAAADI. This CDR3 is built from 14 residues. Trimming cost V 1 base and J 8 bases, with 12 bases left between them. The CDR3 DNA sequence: TGCGCCAGCAGTGAGTACTTAGGAGTGGATGAGCAGTTCTTC. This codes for CASSEYLGVDEQFF.

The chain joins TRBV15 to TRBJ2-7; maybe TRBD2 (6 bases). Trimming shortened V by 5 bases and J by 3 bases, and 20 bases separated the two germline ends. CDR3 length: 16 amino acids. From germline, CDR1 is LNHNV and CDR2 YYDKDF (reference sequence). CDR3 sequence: CATSPGVASLDYEQYF. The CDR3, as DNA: TGTGCCACCAGCCCGGGGGTGGCTAGCTTGGACTACGAGCAGTACTTC.

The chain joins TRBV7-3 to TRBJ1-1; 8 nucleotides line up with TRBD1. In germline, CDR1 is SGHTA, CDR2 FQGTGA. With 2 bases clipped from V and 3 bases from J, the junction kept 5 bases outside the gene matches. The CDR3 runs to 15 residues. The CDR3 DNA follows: TGTGCCAGCAGCTTAGGACAGGGAGGGTACACTGAAGCTTTCTTT. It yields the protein CASSLGQGGYTEAFF.

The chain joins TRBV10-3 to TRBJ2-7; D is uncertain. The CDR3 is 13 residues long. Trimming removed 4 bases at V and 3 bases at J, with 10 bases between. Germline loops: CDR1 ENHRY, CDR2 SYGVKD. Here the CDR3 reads CAISVRRFYEQYF. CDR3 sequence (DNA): TGTGCCATCAGTGTCAGGCGCTTCTACGAGCAGTACTTC.

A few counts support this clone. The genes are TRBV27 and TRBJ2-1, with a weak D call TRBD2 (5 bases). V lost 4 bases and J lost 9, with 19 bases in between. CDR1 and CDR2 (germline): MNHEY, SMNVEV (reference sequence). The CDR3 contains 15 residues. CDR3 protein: CASSSGESGWGEQFF. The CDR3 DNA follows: TGTGCCAGCAGTTCCGGGGAGTCGGGATGGGGTGAGCAGTTCTTC.

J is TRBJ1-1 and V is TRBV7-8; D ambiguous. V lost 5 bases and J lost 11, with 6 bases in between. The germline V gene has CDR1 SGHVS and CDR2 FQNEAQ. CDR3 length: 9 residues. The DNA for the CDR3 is TGTGCCAGCAGCCCCGCCGCTTTCTTT. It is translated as CASSPAAFF.

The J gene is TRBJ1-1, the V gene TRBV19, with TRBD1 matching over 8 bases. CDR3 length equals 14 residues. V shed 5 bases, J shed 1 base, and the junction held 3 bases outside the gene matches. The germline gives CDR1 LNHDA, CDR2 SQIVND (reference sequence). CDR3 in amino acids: CASSPGQANTEAFF. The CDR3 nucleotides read TGTGCCAGTAGTCCGGGACAGGCGAACACTGAAGCTTTCTTT.

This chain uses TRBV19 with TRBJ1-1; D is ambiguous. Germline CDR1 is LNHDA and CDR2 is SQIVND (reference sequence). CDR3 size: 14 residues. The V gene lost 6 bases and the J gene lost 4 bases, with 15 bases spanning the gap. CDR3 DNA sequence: TGTGCCAGTAGCGCGTCATGGGTGGGCACTGAAGCTTTCTTT. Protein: CASSASWVGTEAFF.

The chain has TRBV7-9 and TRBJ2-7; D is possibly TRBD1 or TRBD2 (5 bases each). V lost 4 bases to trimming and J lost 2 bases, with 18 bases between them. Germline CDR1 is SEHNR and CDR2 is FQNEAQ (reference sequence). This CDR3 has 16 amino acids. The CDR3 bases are TGTGCCAGCAGCTCAACTAATGGGGGTGGCCCCTACGAGCAGTACTTC. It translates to CASSSTNGGGPYEQYF. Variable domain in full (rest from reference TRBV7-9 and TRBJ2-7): DTGVSQNPRHKITKRGQNVTFRCDPISEHNRLYWYRQTLGQGPEFLTYFQNEAQLEKSRLLSDRFSAERPKGSFSTLEIQRTEQGDSAMYLCASSSTNGGGPYEQYFGPGTRLTVT.

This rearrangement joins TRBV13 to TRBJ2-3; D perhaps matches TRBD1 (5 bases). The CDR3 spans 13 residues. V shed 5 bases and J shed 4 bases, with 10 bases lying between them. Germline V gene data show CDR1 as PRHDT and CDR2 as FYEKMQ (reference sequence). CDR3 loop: CASSLRTPDTQYF. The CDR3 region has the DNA TGTGCCAGCAGCCTCAGGACACCAGATACGCAGTATTTT.

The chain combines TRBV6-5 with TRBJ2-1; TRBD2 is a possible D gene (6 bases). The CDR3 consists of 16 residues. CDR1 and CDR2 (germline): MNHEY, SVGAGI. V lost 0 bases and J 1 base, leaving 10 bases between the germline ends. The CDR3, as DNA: TGTGCCAGCAGTTACTCTTGGGGGGAGTCCTACAATGAGCAGTTCTTC. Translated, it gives CASSYSWGESYNEQFF.